This TCR beta chain was sequenced in a study of T-cell memory formation after mild COVID-19. Turning to the study itself: Largely, TCR clusters stayed within a single donor.

Study-level findings and limits: Among contracting clones, CD4+ were mainly CM/EM and CD8+ enriched in EMRA. A balance of CD4 and CD8 characterized clones contracting day 15 to 85, whereas later expanders leaned CD4+. Some clones that responded were present in memory (sampled pre-infection), which suggests cross-reactive memory joined.

This clonotype was detected only a few times. Its cognate antigen is unknown. TCRdb independently ran MiXCR on the 5' RACE reads; one entry per CDR3 protein. The data hold about half a million distinct CDR3 sequences, with approximately 18% observed a single time. The CDR3 contains 14 residues. CDR1 is LGHNT, CDR2 FRNRAP, per germline. V gave up 6 bases and J gave up 6 bases, with 17 bases separating them. The TCR comes from an adult woman who had mild COVID-19 (a few samples of this study predate the infection). Cell type and time point are not known. Sequencing used PBMCs or a T cell subset sorted from them (not recorded which). The chain combines TRBV12-5 with TRBJ2-5; TRBD1 or TRBD2 may be the D gene (7 bases each). The CDR3, as DNA: TGTGCTAGTGGCCTCGGGGGGACAGCGAAGACCCAGTACTTC. Encoded protein: CASGLGGTAKTQYF.